This TCR beta chain emerged from a study of graft-versus-host responses after intestinal transplantation. Overall study: Each recipient received a multivisceral, liver-intestinal, or isolated intestinal graft.

The CDR3 spans 15 residues. The V end was cut by 1 base, the J end by 3 bases, with 9 bases between. CDR1 MDHEN and CDR2 SYDVKM come from the germline V gene. TCRdb's table, derived via immunoSEQ multiplex PCR, lists solely in-frame clones and lacks some. The sample consists of approximately 40,000 clones, about 90% of them appearing once. The input for sequencing was PBMCs, taken approximately 310 days after intestinal transplant. The chain recombines TRBV28 with TRBJ1-4; D not certain. The TCR originated in a human patient who received an intestinal transplant, so some T cells may come from the graft donor. CDR3 sequence reads: CASSLSPRPNEKLFF. DNA for the CDR3: TGTGCCAGCAGTTTATCCCCCCGGCCTAATGAAAAACTGTTTTTT.